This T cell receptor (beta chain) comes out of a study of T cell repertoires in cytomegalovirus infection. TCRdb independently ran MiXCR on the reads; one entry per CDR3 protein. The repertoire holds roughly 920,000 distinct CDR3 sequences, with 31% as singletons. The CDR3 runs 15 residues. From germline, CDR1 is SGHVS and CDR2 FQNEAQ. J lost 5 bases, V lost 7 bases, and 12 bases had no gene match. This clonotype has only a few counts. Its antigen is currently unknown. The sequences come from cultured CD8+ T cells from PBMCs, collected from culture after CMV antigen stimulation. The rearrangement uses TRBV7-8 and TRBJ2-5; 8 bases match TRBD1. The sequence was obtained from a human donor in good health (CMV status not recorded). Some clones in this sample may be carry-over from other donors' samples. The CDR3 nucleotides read TGTGCCAGCATGACGCGGCAGGGGGCAGGGGAGACCCAGTACTTC. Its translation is CASMTRQGAGETQYF. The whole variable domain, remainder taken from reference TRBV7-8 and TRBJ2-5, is GAGVSQSPRYKVAKRGQDVALRCDPISGHVSLFWYQQALGQGPEFLTYFQNEAQLDKSGLPSDRFFAERPEGSVSTLKIQRTQQEDSAVYLCASMTRQGAGETQYFGPGTRLLVL.